The next 19 T cell receptor beta chains were all read from a single sample in a study of blood T cell repertoires in COVID-19. Sequencing used immunoSEQ multiplex PCR; TCRdb keeps in-frame clones, though not all of them. The profile shows around 190,000 clones, more than 75% of them singletons. The sample consisted of peripheral blood. The receptors were sampled from a woman aged 45-60 years with active or convalescent COVID-19.

The CDR3 sequence is CAWTRTGINSPLHF. CDR3 sequence (DNA): TGTGCCTGGACGCGGACAGGGATTAATTCACCCCTCCACTTT. The chain combines TRBV30 with TRBJ1-6, with 8 bases identical to TRBD1. The CDR3 is made up of 14 amino acids. Germline CDR1 and CDR2: GTSNPN and SVGIG (reference sequence). The J segment lost 6 bases and the V segment lost 4 bases, leaving 5 bases of the junction unmatched.

This clone has just one count. The chain carries TRBV5-6 and TRBJ2-5, with 12 nucleotides matching TRBD2. J was trimmed by 7 bases and V by 0 bases; bases with no gene match: 1. Germline V gene lookup returns CDR1 SGHDT and CDR2 YYEEEE. This CDR3 is 14 amino acids long. For the CDR3, the DNA is TGTGCCAGCAGCTTGGCTAGCGGGGGGGGGACCCAGTACTTC. It codes for CASSLASGGGTQYF.

The CDR3 sequence: CASSTGDSYNEQFF. In DNA form, the CDR3 reads TGCGCCAGCAGCACCGGTGACTCCTACAATGAGCAGTTCTTC. The rearrangement uses TRBV5-1 and TRBJ2-1; unclear D gene. V was clipped by 4 bases and J by 0 bases, with 8 bases between them. CDR3 length equals 14 residues. The germline gives CDR1 SGHRS, CDR2 YFSETQ.

This sequence joins TRBV7-8 and TRBJ2-5; D is uncertain. Looked up from germline, CDR1 is SGHVS and CDR2 is FQNEAQ. CDR3 length: 12 amino acids. The V end was cut by 5 bases, the J end by 3 bases, with 7 bases between. CDR3 region: CASSRTKETQYF. The CDR3 nucleotides read TGTGCCAGCAGCCGCACAAAAGAGACCCAGTACTTC.

This chain links TRBV19 with TRBJ1-2; tentative D call: TRBD1 (6 bases). Germline V gene data show CDR1 as LNHDA and CDR2 as SQIVND (reference sequence). V was clipped by 7 bases and J by 6 bases, with 21 bases between them. This CDR3 is built from 15 residues. CDR3: CASTPLGKGHDGYTF. CDR3 DNA: TGTGCCAGTACCCCTCTAGGCAAGGGACATGATGGCTACACCTTC.

Only a few counts were recorded for this clone. This chain joins TRBV7-2 and TRBJ2-1; D not resolved. The CDR3 spans 16 residues. The V gene lost 5 bases and the J gene lost 0 bases, with 14 bases spanning the gap. CDR1 and CDR2 (germline): SGHTA, FQGNSA. The CDR3, as DNA: TGTGCCAGCAGCCAACCCCCCCCTAGCTCCTACAATGAGCAGTTCTTC. Its translation is CASSQPPPSSYNEQFF.

The rearrangement links TRBV4-2 to TRBJ2-7, with 10 bases lining up with TRBD2. CDR1 and CDR2 from the germline V gene are LGHNA and YNFKEQ. J lost 6 bases, V lost 5 bases, and 13 bases had no gene match. The CDR3 runs to 16 residues. The CDR3 sequence is CASSGLRGVAGGEQYF. DNA of the CDR3: TGTGCCAGCAGCGGCCTTAGGGGGGTAGCGGGAGGCGAGCAGTACTTC.

The chain links TRBV7-2 to TRBJ1-5; D possibly corresponds to TRBD1 (6 bases). With 0 bases removed from V and 7 bases from J, the gap between germline ends came to 10 bases. The V gene's germline CDR1 is SGHTA and CDR2 FQGNSA. CDR3 length: 14 amino acids. The CDR3 sequence: CASSLARGGQPQHF. The CDR3 bases are TGTGCCAGCAGCTTAGCGCGCGGGGGCCAGCCCCAGCATTTT.

The V and J genes are TRBV6-5 and TRBJ1-1, with a possible D match to TRBD1 (6 bases). The CDR3 has 14 residues. In germline, CDR1 is MNHEY, CDR2 SVGAGI. Trimming stripped 7 bases from V and 1 base from J, with 13 bases between. CDR3 sequence (DNA): TGTGCCAGCAAATTCAGGGGACCGAACACTGAAGCTTTCTTT. As protein: CASKFRGPNTEAFF.

The V and J genes are TRBV11-2 and TRBJ2-2, with 9 bases matching TRBD2. With 1 base clipped from V and 6 bases from J, the junction kept 12 bases outside the gene matches. This CDR3 contains 18 residues. Germline CDR1 SGHAT, CDR2 FQNNGV. The CDR3, as DNA: TGTGCCAGCAGCTTAGTCGGCGGGGGGGCCGCGGGCGCCGGGGAGCTGTTTTTT. It translates to CASSLVGGGAAGAGELFF.

CDR3 protein: CASSAGLNTGELFF. In DNA, the CDR3 is TGTGCCAGCAGCGCGGGACTCAACACCGGGGAGCTGTTTTTT. The V call is TRBV7-2, the J call TRBJ2-2, with a weak D call TRBD2 (6 bases). Trimming left V 5 bases short and J 2 bases short, with 9 bases between. The CDR3 extends over 14 amino acids. Germline lookup yields CDR1 SGHTA and CDR2 FQGNSA.

The chain couples TRBV28 to TRBJ1-1; no firm D call. Germline values: CDR1 MDHEN, CDR2 SYDVKM. This CDR3 has 13 amino acids. The V end lost 8 bases, the J end lost 1 base, and 11 bases lay between the germline ends. Here the CDR3 reads CASRYSPNTEAFF. Here the CDR3 DNA reads TGTGCCAGCCGGTACAGTCCGAACACTGAAGCTTTCTTT.

This rearrangement joins TRBV5-1 to TRBJ1-2; the D is unclear. Germline-derived CDR1 and CDR2 are SGHRS and YFSETQ. The CDR3 contains 13 residues. Trimming took 5 bases from V and 2 from J, leaving 10 bases between them. In DNA form, the CDR3 reads TGCGCCAGCAGGGACCGGGAAAACTATGGCTACACCTTC. As protein: CASRDRENYGYTF.

The chain couples TRBV19 to TRBJ2-3, with a tentative D call TRBD1 (5 bases). Germline assignment: CDR1 LNHDA and CDR2 SQIVND (reference sequence). With 1 base removed from V and 6 bases from J, the gap between germline ends came to 14 bases. The CDR3 length is 15 residues. The CDR3 nucleotides read TGTGCCAGTAGTATAGTTGGGGCTCTCGCGGATACGCAGTATTTT. It specifies CASSIVGALADTQYF.

The chain couples TRBV19 to TRBJ2-7; TRBD2 aligns across 9 bases. Per germline, CDR1 LNHDA and CDR2 SQIVND (reference sequence). J gave up 5 bases and V 6 bases, and 5 bases lay outside the gene matches. The CDR3 consists of 13 residues. CDR3 amino acids: CASSPAGGDEQYF. CDR3 DNA: TGTGCCAGTAGCCCAGCGGGGGGCGACGAGCAGTACTTC.

The chain carries TRBV6-5 and TRBJ2-7, with 8 bases lining up with TRBD1. With V trimmed by 2 bases and J by 4 bases, 4 bases remained unmatched. The CDR3 covers 14 residues. Per germline, CDR1 MNHEY and CDR2 SVGAGI. CDR3 sequence reads: CASSYGQGAYEQYF. As DNA, the CDR3 is TGTGCCAGCAGTTACGGGCAGGGGGCTTACGAGCAGTACTTC.

This sequence joins TRBV7-2 and TRBJ2-1, with 10 positions matching TRBD2. With 4 bases clipped from V and 7 bases from J, the junction kept 10 bases outside the gene matches. The CDR3 is 16 amino acids. Germline CDR1 SGHTA, CDR2 FQGNSA. CDR3 DNA: TGTGCCAGCAGCTCCTCTAGCGGGAGACATGAGAATGAGCAGTTCTTC. Its protein is CASSSSSGRHENEQFF.

This clone was seen only a few times. This chain uses TRBV29-1 with TRBJ2-5; tentative D call: TRBD2 (6 bases). From germline, CDR1 is SQVTM and CDR2 ANQGSEA. This CDR3 region has 13 residues. Deletions cut 5 bases from V and 5 bases from J, with 15 bases between. This chain's CDR3 is CSVKVGSGETQYF. CDR3 nucleotide sequence: TGCAGCGTTAAGGTCGGGAGCGGTGAGACCCAGTACTTC.

This chain connects TRBV5-8 to TRBJ1-3; perhaps TRBD1 as D (5 bases). Trimming removed 0 bases at V and 1 base at J, with 14 bases between. The CDR3 is 17 amino acids. CDR1 SGHTS and CDR2 YDEGEE come from the germline V gene. The CDR3 loop reads CASSLVRQLLSGNTIYF. CDR3 coding DNA: TGTGCCAGCAGCTTGGTTCGACAGCTTCTTTCTGGAAACACCATATATTTT.